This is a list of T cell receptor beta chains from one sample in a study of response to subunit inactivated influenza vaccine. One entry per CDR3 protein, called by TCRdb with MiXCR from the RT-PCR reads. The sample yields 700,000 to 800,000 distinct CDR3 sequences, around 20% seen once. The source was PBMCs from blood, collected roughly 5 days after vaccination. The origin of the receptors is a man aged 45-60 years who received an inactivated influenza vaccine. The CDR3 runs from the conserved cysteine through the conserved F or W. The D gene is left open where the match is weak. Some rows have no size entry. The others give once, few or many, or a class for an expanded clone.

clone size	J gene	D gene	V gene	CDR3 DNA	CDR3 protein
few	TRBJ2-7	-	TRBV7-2	TGTGCCAGCAGCTTAGCCTGGACCGCGGGCGGCTACGAGCAGTACTTC	CASSLAWTAGGYEQYF
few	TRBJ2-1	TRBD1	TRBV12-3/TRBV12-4	TGTGCCAGCAGTTCCGGGACAGGGATGTACAATGAGCAGTTCTTC	CASSSGTGMYNEQFF
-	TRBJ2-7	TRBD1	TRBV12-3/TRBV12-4	TGTGCCAGCAGTACCGGGACAGGCCTTGAGCAGTACTTC	CASSTGTGLEQYF
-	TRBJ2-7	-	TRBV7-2	TGTGCCAGCAGCTTAGTGGGCACAGGGCCCAACGAGCAGTACTTC	CASSLVGTGPNEQYF
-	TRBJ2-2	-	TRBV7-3	TGTGCCAGCAGCTCGGACGGATTGAACACCGGGGAGCTGTTTTTT	CASSSDGLNTGELFF
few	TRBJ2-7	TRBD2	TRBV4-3	TGCGCCAGCAGCCAAGATCGTACTAGCGGGAGCTACGAGCAGTACTTC	CASSQDRTSGSYEQYF
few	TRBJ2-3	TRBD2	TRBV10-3	TGTGCCATCAGTGATATAGCGGGGACGGCAGATACGCAGTATTTT	CAISDIAGTADTQYF
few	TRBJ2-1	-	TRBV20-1	TGCAGTGCCGACTTTTACAATGAGCAGTTCTTC	CSADFYNEQFF
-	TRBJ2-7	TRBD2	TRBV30	TGTGCCTGGAGCGGGGTCGGGGGGGGCCACGAGCAGTACTTC	CAWSGVGGGHEQYF
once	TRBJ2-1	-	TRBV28	TGTGCCAGCCAACCTAGGGGACCTCCAGCTGACAATGAGCAGTTCTTC	CASQPRGPPADNEQFF
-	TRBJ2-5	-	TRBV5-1	TGCGCCAGCAGCTTGGCCCCTGGGAGCGTGGAGACCCAGTACTTC	CASSLAPGSVETQYF
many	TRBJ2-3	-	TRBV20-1	TGCAGTGCTACTAAAGATACGCAGTATTTT	CSATKDTQYF
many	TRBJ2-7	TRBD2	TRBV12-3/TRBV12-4	TGTGCCAGCAGTCTCAAAAACGGGGACTACAACGACATTGAGCAGTACTTC	CASSLKNGDYNDIEQYF
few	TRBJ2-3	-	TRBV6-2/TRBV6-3	TGTGCCAGCAGTTATCCGGGCACGGGAGATACGCAGTATTTT	CASSYPGTGDTQYF